The 9 T cell receptor beta chains presented below share a single source sample, sequenced in a study of molecular identifiers for immune sequencing clone quantification. TCRdb passed the PCR reads through MiXCR, listing each CDR3 protein once. The table has 250,000 to 350,000 distinct CDR3 sequences, about 20% seen once; the top ten hold approximately 0.83%. Specimen: naive CD8+ T cells from blood, with Jurkat cell RNA spiked in. Regarding subset: FACS-sorted CD8+CD4-CCR7+CD45RA+ naive T cells. Receptors were obtained from a human donor in good health. Some libraries in this study had Jurkat cell RNA spiked in.

The rearrangement uses TRBV6-2 or TRBV6-3 and TRBJ1-2, with 8 bases lining up with TRBD1. The CDR3 sequence is 19 residues long. V was pared by 0 bases and J by 2 bases, with 14 bases of the junction left unmatched. Germline-derived CDR1 and CDR2 are MNHEY and SVGEGT. The CDR3 spells CASSYSTDPRQGSNYGYTF. DNA of the CDR3: TGTGCCAGCAGTTACTCGACGGACCCGCGACAGGGGAGCAACTATGGCTACACCTTC.

This clonotype showed up many times. The V gene is TRBV5-4, the J gene TRBJ1-2; D remains ambiguous. From germline, CDR1 is SGHNT and CDR2 YYREEE (reference sequence). Trimming stripped 3 bases from V and 2 bases from J, with 8 bases between. This CDR3 contains 13 residues. The CDR3 DNA reads as TGTGCCAGCAGCTCCACACCCAACTATGGCTACACCTTC. This gives the protein CASSSTPNYGYTF.

This clonotype was counted many times. The gene calls are TRBV5-6 and TRBJ1-6, with a tentative D call TRBD1 (6 bases). V lost 4 bases to trimming and J lost 5 bases, with 19 bases between them. Germline lookup yields CDR1 SGHDT and CDR2 YYEEEE. The CDR3 totals 17 residues. Written as DNA, the CDR3 is TGTGCCAGCAGCCCATGGGCCAGGGGCCCAAATAATTCACCCCTCCACTTT. Protein: CASSPWARGPNNSPLHF.

To note about this clonotype: Compared with germline, one end of the junction differs, possibly owing to a read error. V and J are TRBV7-2 and TRBJ2-1; D unresolved. The CDR3 has 13 residues. CDR1 and CDR2 from the germline V gene are SGHTA and FQGNSA. The CDR3 here is CASSSSAYNGQFF. CDR3 DNA: TGTGCCAGCAGCTCAAGCGCCTACAATGGGCAGTTCTTC.

There are a few counts of this clonotype. The V gene is TRBV30, the J gene TRBJ2-3, with a weak D call TRBD2 (5 bases). V was pared by 1 base and J by 6 bases, with 11 bases between. Germline V lookup: CDR1 GTSNPN, CDR2 SVGIG (reference sequence). CDR3 length: 13 residues. The chain's CDR3 is CAWSAAGEDTQYF. DNA for the CDR3: TGTGCCTGGAGTGCAGCCGGGGAGGATACGCAGTATTTT.

This clonotype was detected once. A read error may be the cause here, since a much bigger clone is one base away. The chain couples TRBV5-4 to TRBJ1-1; 8 bases agree with TRBD1. V was clipped by 7 bases and J by 4 bases; unmatched bases: 9. Looked up from germline, CDR1 is SGHNT and CDR2 is YYREEE (reference sequence). This CDR3 spans 14 amino acids. For the CDR3, the DNA is TGTGCCAGCGGCCCCCAGGACAGGGCCACTGAAGCTTTCTTT. It is translated as CASGPQDRATEAFF.

Of note for this clonotype: Since a much larger clone is just one base distant, this may be a read error. DNA for the CDR3: TGTGCCAGCAGCCTCGCTCGCATTAGCACAGATACGCAGTATTTT. Amino acids: CASSLARISTDTQYF. This sequence joins TRBV27 and TRBJ2-3; unclear D gene. The V and J ends lost 6 bases and 0 bases respectively, with 13 bases between them. Germline V gives CDR1 MNHEY, CDR2 SMNVEV (reference sequence). This CDR3 is 15 amino acids long.

This clonotype has ten or more counts. The V and J genes are TRBV28 and TRBJ2-7; 7 positions agree with TRBD1. The germline gives CDR1 MDHEN, CDR2 SYDVKM. The CDR3 runs 14 residues. J gave up 1 base and V 3 bases, and 3 bases lay outside the gene matches. CDR3 protein: CASSFPDRSYEQYF. The CDR3 nucleotides read TGTGCCAGCAGTTTCCCGGACAGGTCCTACGAGCAGTACTTC.

Note on this clonotype: Possible read error: a much larger clone is one base away. The rearrangement joins TRBV7-9 to TRBJ2-3; a weak D match, TRBD2 (6 bases). Trimming removed 8 bases at V and 6 bases at J, with 15 bases between. The CDR3 loop spans 13 amino acids. Germline V gene lookup returns CDR1 SEHNR and CDR2 FQNEAQ (reference sequence). The DNA for the CDR3 is TGTGCCAGCGGCTCCGGACTATCTGATACGCAGTATTTT. Protein product: CASGSGLSDTQYF.